The next 24 T cell receptor beta chains were all read from a single sample in a study of control samples from healthy donors and cancer patients. Profiling relied on immunoSEQ multiplex PCR, and the TCRdb table lists in-frame clones only, not all of them. Altogether approximately 170,000 clones are present, 90% to 95% being singletons, with the ten largest covering approximately 1.6%. The sample comprised blood. These receptors were collected from a woman aged 25 to 39 in good health.

V and J are TRBV5-6 and TRBJ2-5; D uncertain. The ends were cut back, 1 base at V and 5 bases at J, with 15 bases in the middle. CDR1 SGHDT and CDR2 YYEEEE come from the germline V gene. The CDR3 has 15 residues. This chain's CDR3 is CASSLRVERIETQYF. Here the CDR3 DNA reads TGTGCCAGCAGCTTGCGGGTAGAAAGGATCGAGACCCAGTACTTC.

This chain uses TRBV28 with TRBJ1-2; tentatively, D is TRBD1 (6 bases). The germline V gene encodes CDR1 MDHEN and CDR2 SYDVKM. This CDR3 has 13 amino acids. The V gene lost 6 bases and the J gene lost 4 bases, with 12 bases spanning the gap. The CDR3 reads CASRTGSGYGYTF. CDR3 coding DNA: TGTGCCAGCAGAACAGGGTCGGGCTATGGCTACACCTTC.

CDR3 protein: CASSFESTGGYEQYF. CDR3 in DNA: TGCGCCAGCAGCTTCGAGTCGACAGGGGGCTACGAGCAGTACTTC. V usage is TRBV5-1 and J usage is TRBJ2-7; 9 nucleotides match TRBD1. Germline V gives CDR1 SGHRS, CDR2 YFSETQ. Unmatched junction bases numbered 6, after V lost 2 bases and J lost 3 bases. This CDR3 spans 15 amino acids.

The chain is built from TRBV6-5 and TRBJ2-3; D might be TRBD1 or TRBD2, each matching 5 bases. The V and J ends lost 2 bases and 4 bases respectively, with 10 bases between them. This CDR3 has 14 residues. Germline V CDR1 and CDR2: MNHEY, SVGAGI. The DNA for the CDR3 is TGTGCCAGCAGTTACGAGGGGAGACCAGATACGCAGTATTTT. It is translated as CASSYEGRPDTQYF.

The genes are TRBV5-6 and TRBJ1-5; 9 positions agree with TRBD1. The CDR3 sequence is 15 residues long. From germline, CDR1 is SGHDT and CDR2 YYEEEE. With 1 base clipped from V and 7 bases from J, the junction kept 6 bases outside the gene matches. CDR3 DNA sequence: TGTGCCAGCAGCTTGCATACGGGACAGGGCCAGCCCCAGCATTTT. As protein: CASSLHTGQGQPQHF.

V and J are TRBV7-5 and TRBJ2-7. TRBV7-5 is tagged as a pseudogene. The CDR3 contains 11 residues. The CDR3 region has the DNA TGTGCCAGAAGCCGATCCTACGAGCAGTACTTC. It is translated as CARSRSYEQYF.

The chain couples TRBV5-1 to TRBJ2-5; D is unclear. Trimming left V 0 bases short and J 3 bases short, with 3 bases between. The CDR3 runs to 12 residues. The germline V gene encodes CDR1 SGHRS and CDR2 YFSETQ. The CDR3 protein is CASSLAEETQYF. The CDR3 DNA sequence: TGCGCCAGCAGCTTGGCCGAAGAGACCCAGTACTTC.

CDR3 residues: CASSYQNSPLHF. CDR3 nucleotides: TGTGCCAGCAGTTACCAAAATTCACCCCTCCACTTT. This rearrangement joins TRBV6-5 to TRBJ1-6, with D unresolved. The CDR3 runs to 12 residues. Germline V gives CDR1 MNHEY, CDR2 SVGAGI. Between the trimmed V and J ends, which lost 2 bases and 7 bases, there was a span of 3 bases.

The chain employs TRBV6-2 or TRBV6-3 and TRBJ1-2, with D tentatively TRBD1 (5 bases). Trimming stripped 0 bases from V and 4 bases from J, with 12 bases between. CDR1 is MNHEY and CDR2 is SVGEGT in the germline V gene. CDR3 size: 15 residues. The CDR3 DNA reads as TGTGCCAGCAGTTACTCCGGGACGGCGAGCTATGGCTACACCTTC. Translating gives CASSYSGTASYGYTF.

This clone was picked up one time. This sequence joins TRBV7-2 and TRBJ1-5, with TRBD1 identical over 8 bases. The CDR3 contains 16 residues. In germline, CDR1 is SGHTA, CDR2 FQGNSA. V was clipped by 4 bases and J by 0 bases; unmatched bases: 5. DNA of the CDR3: TGTGCCAGCAGCTCACGACAGGGGCCTAGCAATCAGCCCCAGCATTTT. It yields the protein CASSSRQGPSNQPQHF.

The chain joins TRBV5-1 to TRBJ2-2; D unclear. V was pared by 2 bases and J by 2 bases, with 7 bases between. The CDR3 totals 14 residues. Germline V CDR1 and CDR2: SGHRS, YFSETQ. The CDR3 DNA follows: TGCGCCAGCAGCTTAGACACAAACACCGGGGAGCTGTTTTTT. Its translation is CASSLDTNTGELFF.

About this clone itself: Other DNA sequences in this specimen translate into the identical CDR3. The rearrangement uses TRBV11-2 and TRBJ2-3; 7 bases agree with TRBD1. Germline values: CDR1 SGHAT, CDR2 FQNNGV. The V gene end was trimmed by 5 bases and the J gene end by 2 bases; junction bases not matched to a gene: 7. This CDR3 has 15 residues. The CDR3 region is CASSRGQPSTDTQYF. CDR3 nucleotides: TGTGCCAGCAGCAGGGGGCAGCCATCCACAGATACGCAGTATTTT.

J is TRBJ2-7 and V is TRBV3-1 (or the pseudogene TRBV3-2); D is uncertain. Germline V gene sequence: CDR1 LGHDT, CDR2 YNNKEL (reference sequence). This CDR3 region has 13 residues. V was cut by 0 bases and J by 3 bases, with 6 bases left in between. CDR3 nucleotide sequence: TGTGCCAGCAGCCAAGATAAGCACTACGAGCAGTACTTC. This translates into CASSQDKHYEQYF.

The chain recombines TRBV6-5 with TRBJ1-1, with D possibly matching TRBD1 (5 bases). V was shortened by 6 bases and J by 1 base, with 9 bases between the two germline ends. Germline V gene lookup returns CDR1 MNHEY and CDR2 SVGAGI. The CDR3 consists of 13 residues. The CDR3 reads CASSLDRNTEAFF. The CDR3 DNA reads TGTGCCAGCAGCCTCGACAGGAACACTGAAGCTTTCTTT.

This chain uses TRBV6-6 with TRBJ2-5; 8 bases are a match to TRBD2. V shed 2 bases and J 2 bases; nucleotides not matched to a gene: 7. The CDR3 consists of 16 residues. Germline V gives CDR1 MNHNY, CDR2 SVGAGI (reference sequence). The CDR3 nucleotides read TGTGCCAGCAGTTACACCCCCGGGACTAGTCAAGAGACCCAGTACTTC. The encoded protein is CASSYTPGTSQETQYF.

The chain recombines TRBV2 with TRBJ1-5, with 9 nucleotides matching TRBD1. This CDR3 has 14 residues. J was trimmed by 6 bases and V by 4 bases; bases with no gene match: 4. Germline CDR1 reads SNHLY; CDR2 reads FYNNEI. Here the CDR3 DNA reads TGTGCCAGCAGTGGGGACAGGGAGCGTCAGCCCCAGCATTTT. Translation gives CASSGDRERQPQHF.

The chain uses TRBV11-2 and TRBJ1-1; D uncertain. This CDR3 spans 13 amino acids. V gave up 2 bases and J gave up 0 bases, with 4 bases separating them. The germline V gene has CDR1 SGHAT and CDR2 FQNNGV. This CDR3 is CASSLRMNTEAFF. The CDR3 DNA sequence: TGTGCCAGCAGCTTACGGATGAACACTGAAGCTTTCTTT.

This sequence joins TRBV2 and TRBJ1-1, with D maybe TRBD1 (5 bases). Germline CDR1 and CDR2: SNHLY and FYNNEI. The V end was cut by 3 bases, the J end by 6 bases, with 17 bases between. The CDR3 is 15 residues long. CDR3 nucleotide sequence: TGTGCCAGCAGTGAGGGTCAGGGAAGGGTCTCTGAAGCTTTCTTT. This encodes CASSEGQGRVSEAFF.

The V and J genes are TRBV28 and TRBJ1-2; no definite D call. This CDR3 contains 16 residues. The germline V gene encodes CDR1 MDHEN and CDR2 SYDVKM. The V gene lost 6 bases and the J gene lost 4 bases, with 21 bases spanning the gap. CDR3 region: CASSSASPRVAYGYTF. CDR3 DNA sequence: TGTGCCAGCAGCTCAGCTTCCCCCCGGGTCGCCTATGGCTACACCTTC.

V gene TRBV18 combines with J gene TRBJ1-2, with D tentatively TRBD1 (5 bases). Germline lookup yields CDR1 KGHSH and CDR2 LQKENI. V was pared by 1 base and J by 0 bases, with 6 bases between. The CDR3 is made up of 14 amino acids. The CDR3 sequence: CASSPQGTNYGYTF. The CDR3 DNA is TGTGCCAGCTCACCACAGGGGACTAACTATGGCTACACCTTC.

The chain employs TRBV3-1 (or the pseudogene TRBV3-2) and TRBJ1-5; D gene ambiguous. Germline assignment: CDR1 LGHDT and CDR2 YNNKEL (reference sequence). Trimming left V 3 bases short and J 1 base short, with 4 bases between. CDR3 length: 13 residues. The CDR3 region has the DNA TGTGCCAGCAGCCACATGAGCAATCAGCCCCAGCATTTT. Amino acid sequence: CASSHMSNQPQHF.

The V call is TRBV6-6, the J call TRBJ1-1, with D maybe TRBD1 (6 bases). This CDR3 region has 12 residues. The germline gives CDR1 MNHNY, CDR2 SVGAGI (reference sequence). Trimming stripped 8 bases from V and 3 bases from J, with 10 bases between. The CDR3 loop is CASGGRDTEAFF. CDR3 in DNA: TGTGCCAGCGGGGGGCGCGACACTGAAGCTTTCTTT.

The J gene is TRBJ1-1, the V gene TRBV4-1; D gene ambiguous. Per the germline V gene, CDR1 is MGHRA and CDR2 is YSYEKL. The V end was cut by 1 base, the J end by 7 bases, with 13 bases between. CDR3 length equals 14 residues. The CDR3, as DNA: TGCGCCAGCAGCCAAGGGACCCATTGGGGTGAAGCTTTCTTT. It yields the protein CASSQGTHWGEAFF.

J is TRBJ1-5 and V is TRBV6-5; no definite D call. Germline V gene data show CDR1 as MNHEY and CDR2 as SVGAGI. Trimming removed 0 bases at V and 0 bases at J, with 6 bases between. The CDR3 is 15 amino acids. The CDR3 spells CASSYSPYSNQPQHF. CDR3 nucleotide sequence: TGTGCCAGCAGTTACTCCCCATATAGCAATCAGCCCCAGCATTTT.